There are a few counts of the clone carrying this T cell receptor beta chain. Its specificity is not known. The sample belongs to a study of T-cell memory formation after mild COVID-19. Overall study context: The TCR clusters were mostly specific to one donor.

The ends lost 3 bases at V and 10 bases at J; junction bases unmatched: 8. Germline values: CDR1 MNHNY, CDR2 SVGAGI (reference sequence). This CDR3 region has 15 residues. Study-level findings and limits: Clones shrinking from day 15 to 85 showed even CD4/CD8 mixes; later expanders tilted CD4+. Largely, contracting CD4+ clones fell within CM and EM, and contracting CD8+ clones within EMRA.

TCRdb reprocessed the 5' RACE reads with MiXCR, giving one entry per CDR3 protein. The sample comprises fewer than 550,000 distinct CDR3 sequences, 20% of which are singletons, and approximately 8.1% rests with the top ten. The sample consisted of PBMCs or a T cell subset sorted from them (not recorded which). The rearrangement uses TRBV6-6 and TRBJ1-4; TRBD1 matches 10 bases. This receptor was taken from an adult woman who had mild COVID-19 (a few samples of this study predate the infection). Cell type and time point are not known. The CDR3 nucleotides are TGTGCCAGCAGTTATCAGACAGGGGGCCTTGGAAAACTGTTTTTT. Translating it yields CASSYQTGGLGKLFF.